Following are 13 T cell receptor beta chains from one sample sequenced in a study of CD8+CD57+ T cells in acquired aplastic anemia. Genomic DNA constituted the template upon which TCR beta VDJ and CDR3 profiling was performed. TCRdb re-called the reads through MiXCR, storing one row per CDR3 protein. The sample lists 40,000 to 45,000 distinct CDR3 sequences, approximately 67% occurring once. The sample was sorted CD4+, CD8+, or CD8+CD57+ T cells (not recorded which) from PBMCs. Every receptor here comes from a human donor in good health, serving as a control.

The gene calls are TRBV15 and TRBJ1-5, with D unresolved. The CDR3 has 14 amino acids. With 3 bases removed from V and 8 bases from J, the gap between germline ends came to 14 bases. In germline, CDR1 is LNHNV, CDR2 YYDKDF (reference sequence). This chain's CDR3 is CATSSPRETKPQHF. The CDR3 DNA sequence: TGTGCCACCAGCAGCCCAAGGGAGACCAAGCCCCAGCATTTT.

This clonotype has only a few counts. The junction departs from the called germline gene at one end, perhaps through a read error. The J gene is TRBJ2-1, the V gene TRBV28; D gene uncertain. CDR1 and CDR2 from the germline V gene are MDHEN and SYDVKM. The CDR3 contains 14 residues. The DNA of the CDR3 is TGTGCCAGCAGTTCTCCCCCCCTGGGGAATGAGCAGTTCTTT. Its translation is CASSSPPLGNEQFF.

V and J are TRBV10-3 and TRBJ2-2, with TRBD2 as a possible D gene (5 bases). CDR1 and CDR2 (germline): ENHRY, SYGVKD. The length of the CDR3 is 12 residues. Trimming took off 0 bases at V and 13 bases at J, with 9 bases between the two ends. The CDR3 sequence is CAISESTEALFF. The CDR3 nucleotides read TGTGCCATCAGTGAGTCCACGGAGGCGCTGTTTTTT.

The CDR3 reads CSARAPGKLFF. The CDR3 DNA is TGCAGTGCTAGAGCGCCGGGGAAACTGTTTTTT. The chain has TRBV20-1 and TRBJ1-4, with D uncertain. The CDR3 runs 11 residues. Trimming stripped 1 base from V and 11 bases from J, with 8 bases between. CDR1 DFQATT and CDR2 SNEGSKA come from the germline V gene (reference sequence).

The V gene is TRBV12-3 or TRBV12-4, the J gene TRBJ1-2; no definite D call. The V end lost 7 bases, the J end lost 6 bases, and 15 bases lay between the germline ends. This CDR3 region has 13 residues. The CDR3 is CASNPSLGNGYTF. CDR3 DNA: TGTGCCAGCAATCCCTCCTTGGGGAATGGCTACACCTTC.

This clonotype was observed many times. The gene calls are TRBV28 and TRBJ2-7; TRBD2 might be the D (6 bases). CDR1 and CDR2 from the germline V gene are MDHEN and SYDVKM. V lost 2 bases and J lost 7, with 15 bases in between. The CDR3 runs 14 residues. CDR3 residues: CASSLRAVGGEQYF. The CDR3 DNA reads as TGTGCCAGCAGTTTAAGGGCGGTTGGGGGGGAGCAGTACTTC.

J is TRBJ1-5 and V is TRBV25-1, with 7 positions matching TRBD1. The CDR3 spans 17 residues. Germline values: CDR1 MGHDK, CDR2 SYGVNS. V gave up 6 bases and J gave up 2 bases; unmatched junction bases: 13. The CDR3 protein is CASSEERGQDRNQPQHF. Written as DNA, the CDR3 is TGTGCCAGCAGCGAAGAACGAGGACAGGACCGCAATCAGCCCCAGCATTTT.

The chain joins TRBV7-3 to TRBJ2-7, with a possible D match to TRBD1 (6 bases). The length of the CDR3 is 13 residues. Germline loops: CDR1 SGHTA, CDR2 FQGTGA. Trimming stripped 9 bases from V and 2 bases from J, with 14 bases between. The CDR3 is CASSQGTPYEQYF. The CDR3 DNA sequence: TGTGCCAGTTCCCAGGGGACCCCCTACGAGCAGTACTTC.

The chain is built from TRBV4-2 and TRBJ1-5; no firm D call. V lost 3 bases to trimming and J lost 5 bases, with 20 bases between them. The germline V gene has CDR1 LGHNA and CDR2 YNFKEQ. CDR3 length equals 17 residues. CDR3 residues: CASSQSPSYLSDQPQHF. CDR3 sequence (DNA): TGTGCCAGCAGCCAGTCCCCCTCGTATCTTTCCGATCAGCCCCAGCATTTT.

V is TRBV29-1 and J is TRBJ1-2; TRBD1 matches at 7 bases. V gave up 7 bases and J gave up 4 bases; unmatched junction bases: 9. The CDR3 consists of 13 residues. Germline V gives CDR1 SQVTM, CDR2 ANQGSEA. The CDR3 reads CSAWTGMGYGYTF. In DNA, the CDR3 is TGCAGCGCCTGGACAGGAATGGGCTATGGCTACACCTTC.

The chain couples TRBV6-1 to TRBJ2-5; TRBD1 aligns across 7 bases. Germline V CDR1 and CDR2: MNHNS, SASEGT. The CDR3 runs 16 residues. V shed 5 bases and J 5 bases; nucleotides not matched to a gene: 14. The CDR3, as DNA: TGTGCCAGCAGTACAGCGTACAGGGGTGGGTGGGAGACCCAGTACTTC. Translating it yields CASSTAYRGGWETQYF.

Only a few counts were recorded for this clonotype. The chain links TRBV24-1 to TRBJ2-1; TRBD1 matches 11 bases. CDR1 and CDR2 (germline): KGHDR, SFDVKD. The CDR3 length is 16 residues. The V segment lost 5 bases and the J segment 3 bases; nucleotides outside the gene matches: 5. The CDR3 is CATSAWGTGGYNEQFF. The CDR3 DNA sequence: TGTGCCACCAGTGCCTGGGGGACAGGGGGCTACAATGAGCAGTTCTTC.

This clonotype came up a few times. V usage is TRBV7-9 and J usage is TRBJ1-2, with a tentative D call TRBD1 (5 bases). In germline, CDR1 is SEHNR, CDR2 FQNEAQ (reference sequence). This CDR3 is built from 12 residues. V dropped 7 bases and J dropped 5 bases, with 11 bases sitting between them. Here the CDR3 DNA reads TGTGCCAGCACGGGGGACCGGTATGGCTACACCTTC. Translating it yields CASTGDRYGYTF.